This T cell receptor (beta chain) was sequenced during a study of blood T cell repertoires in COVID-19. Study-wide context: Material from acute and convalescent COVID-19 was sourced from the United States, Italy and Spain. Sources were T cells, B-cell-depleted T cells, or PBMCs; the material itself was cDNA or gDNA.

Germline V gene lookup returns CDR1 SGHAT and CDR2 FQNNGV. CDR3 length equals 14 residues. Trimming shortened V by 6 bases and J by 5 bases, and 16 bases separated the two germline ends. The authors' processing: Amplification of reference gene primers was used by the study to estimate nucleated cell counts. Profiling relied on immunoSEQ multiplex PCR, and the TCRdb table lists in-frame clones only, not all of them. The DNA gave D and trimming, while V, J and clone size come from that table. The table records approximately 160,000 clones, around three quarters of them present only once. Input material: peripheral blood. This receptor was obtained from a man aged 55 to 70 with acute or convalescent COVID-19. The chain uses TRBV11-2 and TRBJ1-2; tentative D call: TRBD1 (5 bases). The CDR3 loop is CASRQLRRGYGYTF. The DNA of the CDR3 is TGTGCCAGCAGGCAACTACGGAGGGGATATGGCTACACCTTC.